This is a list of T cell receptor beta chains from one sample in a study of human T cells and chemical hapten exposure. TCRdb re-called the RACE reads through MiXCR, storing one row per CDR3 protein. The table includes around 340,000 distinct CDR3 sequences, approximately 6.3% detected once. This specimen was whole blood, taken in connection with sensitization to the hapten diphenylcyclopropenone (DPC). These receptors were collected from a woman aged 18-35 years with alopecia areata. Some clones in this sample may be carry-over from other donors' samples. CDR3s include the opening cysteine and the closing phenylalanine or tryptophan. D genes are given only for firm matches. Clone size is shown for a subset of rows, as once, few, many or a class of expanded clone.

>NA|TRBJ2-6|TRBV29-1|many
CSVRAPTSGANVLTF
TGCAGCGTCCGGGCCCCGACCTCTGGGGCCAACGTCCTGACTTTC
>NA|TRBJ2-3|TRBV20-1|NA
CSAPRSGDTQYF
TGCAGTGCTCCCAGAAGCGGGGATACGCAGTATTTT
>TRBD2|TRBJ2-1|TRBV12-3/TRBV12-4|NA
CASCSGGRGLNEQFF
TGTGCCAGTTGTAGCGGGGGCCGAGGGTTAAATGAGCAGTTCTTC
>TRBD2|TRBJ2-7|TRBV27|few
CASSLVAGYYEQYF
TGTGCCAGCAGTTTAGTAGCGGGGTACTACGAGCAGTACTTC
>NA|TRBJ2-5|TRBV4-3|NA
CASSRLSESRETQYF
TGCGCCAGCAGCCGCCTCAGCGAAAGTCGAGAGACCCAGTACTTC
>NA|TRBJ2-3|TRBV9|NA
CASSVGSIADTQYF
TGTGCCAGCAGCGTAGGTTCGATCGCAGATACGCAGTATTTT
>TRBD1|TRBJ2-7|TRBV6-5|many
CASRGDRAGSYEQYF
TGTGCCAGCAGGGGGGACAGGGCCGGTTCCTACGAGCAGTACTTC
>TRBD2|TRBJ2-7|TRBV7-2|many
CASSPSGREQYF
TGTGCCAGCAGCCCCAGCGGGAGAGAGCAGTACTTC
>NA|TRBJ1-2|TRBV3-1|few
CASSHLQNYGYTF
TGTGCCAGCAGCCACTTGCAAAACTATGGCTACACCTTC
>TRBD1|TRBJ2-3|TRBV10-3|many
CAIGGTGAVVDTQYF
TGTGCCATCGGGGGGACAGGGGCCGTGGTAGATACGCAGTATTTT
>NA|TRBJ2-7|TRBV6-1|NA
CASSDRRGRDYEQYF
TGTGCCAGCAGTGATCGAAGGGGGAGGGACTACGAGCAGTACTTC
>TRBD1|TRBJ1-2|TRBV9|NA
CASSARDRPYGYTF
TGTGCCAGCAGCGCCAGGGACAGGCCATATGGCTACACCTTC
>NA|TRBJ2-7|TRBV6-1|NA
CALKDPGSSYEQYF
TGTGCCCTAAAAGACCCGGGGTCCTCCTACGAGCAGTACTTC
>NA|TRBJ1-5|TRBV20-1|NA
CSASPIKQGGRHQPQHF
TGCAGTGCCTCGCCCATCAAACAGGGAGGGAGGCATCAGCCCCAGCATTTT
>NA|TRBJ2-5|TRBV12-3/TRBV12-4|once
CASNFSETQYF
TGTGCCAGCAATTTTAGCGAGACCCAGTACTTC
>NA|TRBJ2-3|TRBV11-2|NA
CASSVEGDSTDTQYF
TGTGCCAGCAGCGTGGAGGGGGATAGCACAGATACGCAGTATTTT
>TRBD1|TRBJ1-4|TRBV29-1|many
CSAQGDEKLFF
TGCAGCGCCCAGGGGGACGAAAAACTGTTTTTT
>NA|TRBJ2-7|TRBV2|few
CASKLPGTGDEQYF
TGTGCCAGCAAACTTCCAGGCACTGGCGACGAGCAGTACTTC
>NA|TRBJ1-1|TRBV6-6|few
CASSSRGWAEAFF
TGTGCCAGCAGTTCCCGGGGTTGGGCTGAAGCTTTCTTT
>NA|TRBJ2-3|TRBV5-1|NA
CASSNGGLTDTQYF
TGCGCCAGCAGTAACGGGGGCCTCACAGATACGCAGTATTTT
>NA|TRBJ1-2|TRBV25-1|many
CASSEVVGGTYGYTF
TGTGCCAGCAGTGAAGTGGTAGGGGGGACCTATGGCTACACCTTC
>TRBD1|TRBJ2-5|TRBV20-1|NA
CSARSARGQRKETQYF
TGCAGTGCTAGAAGCGCCCGGGGACAGCGAAAAGAGACCCAGTACTTC
>NA|TRBJ2-3|TRBV20-1|many
CSARVEGWGPDTQYF
TGCAGTGCTAGAGTCGAGGGATGGGGCCCAGATACGCAGTATTTT
>NA|TRBJ2-7|TRBV4-2|NA
CASSQVQGPEQYF
TGTGCCAGCAGCCAAGTCCAGGGGCCCGAGCAGTACTTC
>TRBD1|TRBJ2-1|TRBV6-5|NA
CASSSGQGEQFF
TGTGCCAGCAGTTCCGGACAGGGAGAGCAGTTCTTC
>TRBD2|TRBJ2-5|TRBV15|few
CATSQGGSLRETQYF
TGTGCCACCAGCCAGGGAGGGAGTCTACGAGAGACCCAGTACTTC
>NA|TRBJ1-1|TRBV7-2|many
CASSLLEANTEAFF
TGTGCCAGCAGCTTATTGGAAGCGAACACTGAAGCTTTCTTT
>NA|TRBJ1-1|TRBV11-2|few
CASSFWEGGPAQAFF
TGTGCCAGCAGCTTTTGGGAGGGAGGTCCTGCCCAGGCTTTCTTT
>NA|TRBJ2-7|TRBV7-9|few
CASTTGNEQYF
TGTGCCAGCACCACGGGTAACGAGCAGTACTTC
>TRBD1|TRBJ2-7|TRBV13|few
CASSPRTGDPYF
TGTGCCAGCAGCCCCAGGACAGGGGACCCGTACTTC
>TRBD1|TRBJ1-3|TRBV29-1|few
CSAITGGDSLGNTIYF
TGCAGCGCCATAACAGGGGGCGATTCTCTTGGAAACACCATATATTTT
>NA|TRBJ2-1|TRBV7-2|many
CASSRDLGTFYNEQFF
TGTGCCAGCAGCCGTGACTTAGGGACTTTCTACAATGAGCAGTTCTTC
>TRBD1|TRBJ1-5|TRBV12-3/TRBV12-4|NA
CASSFGTASNQPQHF
TGTGCCAGCAGTTTCGGGACAGCTAGCAATCAGCCCCAGCATTTT
>NA|TRBJ2-1|TRBV4-3|many
CASSQTSLSNEQFF
TGCGCCAGCAGCCAAACTAGTTTATCCAATGAGCAGTTCTTC
>NA|TRBJ1-3|TRBV7-8|few
CASSLAQVNLPPSGNTIYF
TGTGCCAGCAGCTTAGCACAGGTTAATCTTCCTCCCTCTGGAAACACCATATATTTT
>TRBD2|TRBJ2-1|TRBV6-5|many
CASSPLSGGSYNEQFF
TGTGCCAGCAGCCCCCTTAGCGGGGGGTCCTACAATGAGCAGTTCTTC
>NA|TRBJ1-6|TRBV10-3|many
CAISVANNSPLHF
TGTGCCATCAGTGTAGCGAATAATTCACCCCTCCACTTT
>NA|TRBJ2-5|TRBV12-3/TRBV12-4|many
CASSPTPGPLYF
TGTGCCAGCAGTCCCACACCGGGCCCCCTGTACTTC
>TRBD2|TRBJ2-3|TRBV4-1|many
CASSQASGGDTDTQYF
TGCGCCAGCAGCCAAGCTAGCGGGGGGGACACAGATACGCAGTATTTT
>TRBD1|TRBJ2-7|TRBV7-9|many
CASSWDRGYYEQYF
TGTGCCAGCAGCTGGGACAGGGGTTACTACGAGCAGTACTTC
>NA|TRBJ2-7|TRBV29-1|many
CSVEAGEQYF
TGCAGCGTTGAAGCGGGGGAGCAGTACTTC
>NA|TRBJ2-5|TRBV5-5|many
CASSLGVARWETQYF
TGTGCCAGCAGCTTGGGAGTAGCAAGATGGGAGACCCAGTACTTC
>NA|TRBJ1-6|TRBV12-3/TRBV12-4|many
CASSPGSSPLHF
TGTGCCAGCAGTCCGGGATCGTCACCCCTCCACTTT
>NA|TRBJ1-3|TRBV6-5|few
CASSWDAGNTIYF
TGTGCCAGCAGTTGGGACGCTGGAAACACCATATATTTT
>NA|TRBJ2-3|TRBV20-1|few
CSARDIALDTQYF
TGCAGTGCTAGAGATATAGCCTTAGATACGCAGTATTTT
>NA|TRBJ2-2|TRBV6-5|many
CASSYGSGELFF
TGTGCCAGCAGTTACGGTAGCGGGGAGCTGTTTTTT
>NA|TRBJ2-7|TRBV2|few
CASSEQRPAYEQYF
TGTGCCAGCAGTGAACAAAGGCCCGCCTACGAGCAGTACTTC
>NA|TRBJ1-5|TRBV20-1|NA
CSARVVGGSNQPQHF
TGCAGTGCTAGAGTAGTCGGGGGGAGCAATCAGCCCCAGCATTTT
>NA|TRBJ2-2|TRBV2|many
CATRSPGTGELFF
TGTGCCACCCGGAGTCCGGGGACCGGGGAGCTGTTTTTT
>NA|TRBJ1-5|TRBV7-9|many
CASSQDGNQPQHF
TGTGCCAGCAGCCAAGACGGCAATCAGCCCCAGCATTTT
>TRBD2|TRBJ2-7|TRBV29-1|NA
CSGRGGLDEQYF
TGCAGCGGCCGGGGGGGCCTCGACGAGCAGTACTTC
>TRBD1|TRBJ1-4|TRBV20-1|NA
CSARRPGGAEEKLFF
TGCAGTGCTAGACGGCCAGGGGGCGCTGAGGAAAAACTGTTTTTT
>TRBD2|TRBJ2-5|TRBV5-1|few
CASSLEAGLQETQYF
TGCGCCAGCAGCTTGGAAGCGGGGCTCCAAGAGACCCAGTACTTC
>TRBD1|TRBJ1-2|TRBV5-1|few
CASSFGQQGNGYTF
TGCGCCAGCAGCTTCGGACAACAGGGGAATGGCTACACCTTC
>NA|TRBJ1-1|TRBV24-1|NA
CATSDPLTPRGAFF
TGTGCCACCAGTGACCCCCTGACTCCCCGGGGAGCTTTCTTT